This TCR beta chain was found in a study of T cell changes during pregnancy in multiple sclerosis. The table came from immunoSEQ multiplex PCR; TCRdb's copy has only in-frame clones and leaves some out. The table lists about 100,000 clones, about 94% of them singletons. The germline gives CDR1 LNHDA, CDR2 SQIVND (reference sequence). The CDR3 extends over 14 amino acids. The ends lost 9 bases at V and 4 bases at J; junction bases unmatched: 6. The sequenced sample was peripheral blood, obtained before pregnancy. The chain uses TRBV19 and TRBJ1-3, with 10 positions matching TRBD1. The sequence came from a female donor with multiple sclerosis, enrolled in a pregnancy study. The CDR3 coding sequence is TGTGCCAGCCTTCCGGGACAGGGGGGAAACACCATATATTTT. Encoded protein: CASLPGQGGNTIYF.